The 27 T cell receptor beta chains below all came from one sample that was sequenced in a study of shared clonotypes between healthy human individuals. Assay used: immunoSEQ multiplex PCR; TCRdb lists only in-frame clones, some missing. This table holds 2.3 million or so clones, roughly 93% found once. The specimen sequenced was naive CD4+ T cells from PBMCs. The subset here: CD45RA+ positively selected. These receptors all come from a man between 18 and 35 years old in good health. Some clones in this sample may be carry-over from other donors' samples.

V usage is TRBV21-1 and J usage is TRBJ1-5. TRBV21-1 is tagged as a pseudogene. The CDR3 is made up of 18 amino acids. For the CDR3, the DNA is TGTGCCAGCAGCGCCAACTCTAGCGGAACAGGGCCATTGCAGCCCCAGCATTTT. This sequence encodes CASSANSSGTGPLQPQHF.

The chain carries TRBV7-3 and TRBJ2-3; 8 positions agree with TRBD1. Germline lookup yields CDR1 SGHTA and CDR2 FQGTGA. CDR3 length: 12 residues. With V trimmed by 7 bases and J by 7 bases, 4 bases remained unmatched. Written as DNA, the CDR3 is TGTGCCAGCATACAGGGGGGAAATACGCAGTATTTT. Amino acids: CASIQGGNTQYF.

CDR3 sequence (DNA): TGTGCCTGGACCCCCCACCCTACCGGGGAGCTGTTTTTT. Its protein product is CAWTPHPTGELFF. The chain uses TRBV30 and TRBJ2-2, with unresolved D. Germline CDR1 is GTSNPN and CDR2 is SVGIG (reference sequence). CDR3 length equals 13 residues. V gave up 4 bases and J gave up 5 bases, with 11 bases separating them.

This chain uses TRBV30 with TRBJ1-5, with D unclear. The CDR3 length is 14 residues. CDR1 GTSNPN and CDR2 SVGIG come from the germline V gene (reference sequence). The V gene lost 0 bases and the J gene lost 6 bases, with 12 bases spanning the gap. The CDR3 here is CAWSVALRSQPQHF. The DNA for the CDR3 is TGTGCCTGGAGTGTAGCCCTCCGGAGTCAGCCCCAGCATTTT. Looking up the rest from reference TRBV30 and TRBJ1-5 gives the full variable domain: SQTIHQWPATLVQPVGSPLSLECTVEGTSNPNLYWYRQAAGRGLQLLFYSVGIGQISSEVPQNLSASRPQDRQFILSSKKLLLSDSGFYLCAWSVALRSQPQHFGDGTRLSIL.

The chain employs TRBV29-1 and TRBJ2-7, with unresolved D. The CDR3 is made up of 12 amino acids. Germline V gene lookup returns CDR1 SQVTM and CDR2 ANQGSEA. The V and J ends lost 4 bases and 1 base respectively, with 8 bases between them. CDR3 coding DNA: TGCAGCGTTGGGGTCCGTTCCTACGAGCAGTACTTC. Translation gives CSVGVRSYEQYF.

The chain combines TRBV6-6 with TRBJ1-2; 8 positions match TRBD1. The CDR3 is 15 residues long. Germline V gives CDR1 MNHNY, CDR2 SVGAGI (reference sequence). The ends lost 6 bases at V and 7 bases at J; junction bases unmatched: 13. The CDR3 DNA reads TGTGCCAGCAGATCGACGCAGGGGGCGGGGGCTGGCTACACCTTC. Its protein is CASRSTQGAGAGYTF.

The rearrangement links TRBV19 to TRBJ1-5, with D unclear. CDR3 length equals 15 residues. Germline V gives CDR1 LNHDA, CDR2 SQIVND (reference sequence). V shed 4 bases and J shed 0 bases, with 10 bases lying between them. CDR3 sequence reads: CASSTPRYSNQPQHF. CDR3 coding DNA: TGTGCCAGTAGTACCCCACGCTATAGCAATCAGCCCCAGCATTTT.

The chain joins TRBV28 to TRBJ1-5, with D possibly being TRBD1 (6 bases). The CDR3 contains 12 residues. CDR1 and CDR2 (germline): MDHEN, SYDVKM. V was cut by 8 bases and J by 7 bases, with 12 bases left in between. The chain's CDR3 is CASGGLWQPQHF. The CDR3 nucleotides are TGTGCCAGCGGGGGGCTATGGCAGCCCCAGCATTTT.

As regards this clone: Distinct nucleotide sequences in the sample also encode this CDR3. The chain is built from TRBV7-9 and TRBJ1-5; a possible D gene is TRBD1 (6 bases). The CDR3 is 13 amino acids. V was clipped by 5 bases and J by 5 bases, with 10 bases between them. CDR1 and CDR2 from the germline V gene are SEHNR and FQNEAQ (reference sequence). CDR3 protein: CASSLTGDQPQHF. The CDR3 DNA follows: TGTGCCAGCAGCCTGACAGGAGATCAGCCCCAGCATTTT.

The chain couples TRBV29-1 to TRBJ2-1, with a weak D call TRBD2 (5 bases). This CDR3 comprises 11 residues. CDR1 is SQVTM, CDR2 ANQGSEA, per germline. Trimming left V 4 bases short and J 10 bases short, with 11 bases between. The CDR3 DNA is TGCAGCGTTGGGTCCGGCGGGGAGCAGTTCTTC. It specifies CSVGSGGEQFF.

V usage is TRBV5-1 and J usage is TRBJ2-2, with 7 nucleotides matching TRBD1. Trimming took 4 bases from V and 6 from J; bases not matched to a gene: 6. The CDR3 is 14 amino acids. Germline V gene sequence: CDR1 SGHRS, CDR2 YFSETQ. The CDR3 region is CASSIAQGSGELFF. The CDR3 nucleotides read TGCGCCAGCAGCATAGCACAGGGGTCCGGGGAGCTGTTTTTT.

This clone was counted only a few times. The V gene is TRBV6-1, the J gene TRBJ1-5; D may be TRBD1 (5 bases). This CDR3 has 14 residues. Germline values: CDR1 MNHNS, CDR2 SASEGT. V shed 6 bases and J shed 5 bases, with 14 bases lying between them. CDR3 sequence reads: CASSGGGSHQPQHF. In DNA, the CDR3 is TGTGCCAGCAGCGGGGGAGGGTCTCATCAGCCCCAGCATTTT.

V and J are TRBV7-2 and TRBJ2-1; D remains unclear. From germline, CDR1 is SGHTA and CDR2 FQGNSA. The CDR3 is 12 amino acids. Trimming left V 5 bases short and J 6 bases short, with 8 bases between. In DNA form, the CDR3 reads TGTGCCAGCAGCCGCGCTTCCAATGAGCAGTTCTTC. It codes for CASSRASNEQFF.

V and J are TRBV7-8 and TRBJ2-7; 7 positions agree with TRBD2. Germline CDR1 SGHVS, CDR2 FQNEAQ. CDR3 length equals 14 residues. V lost 5 bases and J lost 0; bases outside the gene matches: 4. The CDR3 DNA sequence: TGTGCCAGCAGCCCCAGCGGGACCTCCTACGAGCAGTACTTC. It codes for CASSPSGTSYEQYF.

The chain couples TRBV10-1 to TRBJ2-2; D perhaps matches TRBD1 (6 bases). V was trimmed by 6 bases and J by 1 base, leaving 15 bases between them. The CDR3 contains 16 residues. The germline gives CDR1 WNHNN, CDR2 SYGVQD (reference sequence). In nucleotides, the CDR3 is TGCGCCAGCAGCCTGGACAGTGAGAAGAACACCGGGGAGCTGTTTTTT. Its translation: CASSLDSEKNTGELFF.

The chain joins TRBV15 to TRBJ2-4; the match to TRBD2 covers 7 bases. The junction had 7 bases not matched to a gene; V was cut back by 4 bases and J by 10 bases. The germline CDR1 and CDR2 sequences are LNHNV and YYDKDF (reference sequence). The CDR3 runs 13 residues. CDR3 loop: CATSNGQAGIQYF. CDR3 sequence (DNA): TGTGCCACCAGCAACGGCCAAGCGGGAATTCAGTACTTC.

The V call is TRBV19, the J call TRBJ2-7, with D maybe TRBD2 (5 bases). Germline CDR1 and CDR2: LNHDA and SQIVND (reference sequence). V dropped 5 bases and J dropped 1 base, with 9 bases sitting between them. This CDR3 is 13 amino acids long. The CDR3 protein is CASSGGRSYEQYF. The CDR3 DNA reads TGTGCCAGTAGTGGCGGGCGGTCCTACGAGCAGTACTTC.

J is TRBJ1-1 and V is TRBV6-5, with 9 bases matching TRBD1. Germline V gives CDR1 MNHEY, CDR2 SVGAGI. CDR3 length equals 15 residues. After removal of 2 bases from V and 5 bases from J, the junction contained 6 bases not matched to a gene. CDR3 sequence: CASSYGDREGTEAFF. CDR3 coding DNA: TGTGCCAGCAGTTACGGGGACAGGGAGGGGACTGAAGCTTTCTTT.

Note on this clone: One end of the junction fails to match germline, which may point to a read error. The CDR3 coding sequence is TGTGCCAAGCAGACAGGGGAGCAAGGGACCCAGTACTTC. Its translation is CAKQTGEQGTQYF. This sequence joins TRBV27 and TRBJ2-5; 8 bases fit TRBD1. CDR3 length: 13 residues. CDR1 and CDR2 (germline): MNHEY, SMNVEV (reference sequence).

This clone turned up a few times. It may be a read error: a sequence one base away is much more abundant. Within the sample, other DNA sequences also encode this same CDR3. The chain combines TRBV7-2 with TRBJ2-3; D is perhaps TRBD1 or TRBD2 (5 bases each). The germline V and J ends were trimmed by 3 bases and 4 bases, with 5 bases remaining between them. Per the germline V gene, CDR1 is SGHTA and CDR2 is FQGNSA. CDR3 length equals 12 residues. The CDR3 reads CASSLGADTQYF. CDR3 coding DNA: TGTGCCAGCAGCTTGGGGGCAGATACGCAGTATTTT.

This chain joins TRBV2 and TRBJ2-3, with D perhaps matching TRBD1 (5 bases). The ends were cut back, 8 bases at V and 1 base at J, with 13 bases in the middle. Germline V gene sequence: CDR1 SNHLY, CDR2 FYNNEI. The length of the CDR3 is 14 residues. The CDR3 loop reads CASQTEAGTDTQYF. DNA of the CDR3: TGTGCCAGCCAGACAGAGGCTGGCACAGATACGCAGTATTTT. The full variable domain, with the rest looked up from reference TRBV2 and TRBJ2-3, is EPEVTQTPSHQVTQMGQEVILRCVPISNHLYFYWYRQILGQKVEFLVSFYNNEISEKSEIFDDQFSVERPDGSNFTLKIRSTKLEDSAMYFCASQTEAGTDTQYFGPGTRLTVL.

The rearrangement joins TRBV29-1 to TRBJ2-5; 7 bases fit TRBD1. The length of the CDR3 is 12 residues. Losses at the gene ends were 7 bases for V and 1 base for J; bases not matched to a gene: 3. Germline loops: CDR1 SQVTM, CDR2 ANQGSEA. The DNA of the CDR3 is TGCAGCGCAGGGACAGCCCAAGAGACCCAGTACTTC. This gives the protein CSAGTAQETQYF.

The J gene is TRBJ2-2, the V gene TRBV7-2, with 8 bases identical to TRBD2. The length of the CDR3 is 18 residues. CDR1 is SGHTA, CDR2 FQGNSA, per germline. V lost 5 bases, J lost 4 bases, and 15 bases stayed unmatched. The CDR3 region has the DNA TGTGCCAGCAGCCATCCCTCGGGAGGGATGGCCGGCACCGGGGAGCTGTTTTTT. Its protein product is CASSHPSGGMAGTGELFF.

The chain couples TRBV27 to TRBJ2-7; 7 bases are a match to TRBD1. Germline V CDR1 and CDR2: MNHEY, SMNVEV (reference sequence). With V trimmed by 2 bases and J by 2 bases, 6 bases remained unmatched. The CDR3 spans 15 residues. CDR3 protein: CASSLITGATYEQYF. The CDR3 DNA reads TGTGCCAGCAGTTTAATAACAGGGGCCACCTACGAGCAGTACTTC.

Only one count was recorded for this clone. The V and J genes are TRBV10-1 and TRBJ2-7; possible D gene TRBD2, 5 bases. Germline CDR1 is WNHNN and CDR2 is SYGVQD (reference sequence). V gave up 4 bases and J gave up 4 bases, with 14 bases separating them. The CDR3 length is 14 residues. The CDR3 here is CASSAHIRRYEQYF. Here the CDR3 DNA reads TGCGCCAGCAGTGCCCACATCAGGAGGTACGAGCAGTACTTC.

A single count supports this clone. The V and J genes are TRBV6-6 and TRBJ1-3, with D possibly being TRBD1 (5 bases). Germline V gene data show CDR1 as MNHNY and CDR2 as SVGAGI (reference sequence). The CDR3 contains 14 residues. V was cut by 2 bases and J by 2 bases, with 7 bases left in between. CDR3 protein: CASSYGGTGNTIYF. As DNA, the CDR3 is TGTGCCAGCAGTTACGGGGGGACTGGAAACACCATATATTTT.

The chain joins TRBV5-1 to TRBJ1-1; a possible D gene is TRBD1 (6 bases). This CDR3 has 14 residues. In germline, CDR1 is SGHRS, CDR2 YFSETQ. The ends were cut back, 4 bases at V and 0 bases at J, with 10 bases in the middle. CDR3: CASSIQGMNTEAFF. The CDR3 DNA follows: TGCGCCAGCAGCATACAGGGCATGAACACTGAAGCTTTCTTT.